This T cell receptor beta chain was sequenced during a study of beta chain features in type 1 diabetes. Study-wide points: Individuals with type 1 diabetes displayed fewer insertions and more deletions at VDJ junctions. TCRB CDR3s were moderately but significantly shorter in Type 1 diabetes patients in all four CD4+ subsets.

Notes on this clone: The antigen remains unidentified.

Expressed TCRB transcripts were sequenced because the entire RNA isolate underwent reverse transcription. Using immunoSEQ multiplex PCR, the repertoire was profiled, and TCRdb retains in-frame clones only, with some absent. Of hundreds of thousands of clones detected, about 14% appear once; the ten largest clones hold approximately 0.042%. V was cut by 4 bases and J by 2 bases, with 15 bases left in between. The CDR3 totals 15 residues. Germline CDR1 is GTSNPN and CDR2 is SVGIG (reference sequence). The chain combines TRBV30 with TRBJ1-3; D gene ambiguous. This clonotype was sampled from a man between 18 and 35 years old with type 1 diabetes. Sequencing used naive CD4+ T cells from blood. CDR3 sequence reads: CAWNADVGAGNTIYF. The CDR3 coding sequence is TGTGCCTGGAATGCGGACGTCGGGGCTGGAAACACCATATATTTT. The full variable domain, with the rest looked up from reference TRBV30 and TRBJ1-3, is SQTIHQWPATLVQPVGSPLSLECTVEGTSNPNLYWYRQAAGRGLQLLFYSVGIGQISSEVPQNLSASRPQDRQFILSSKKLLLSDSGFYLCAWNADVGAGNTIYFGEGSWLTVV.